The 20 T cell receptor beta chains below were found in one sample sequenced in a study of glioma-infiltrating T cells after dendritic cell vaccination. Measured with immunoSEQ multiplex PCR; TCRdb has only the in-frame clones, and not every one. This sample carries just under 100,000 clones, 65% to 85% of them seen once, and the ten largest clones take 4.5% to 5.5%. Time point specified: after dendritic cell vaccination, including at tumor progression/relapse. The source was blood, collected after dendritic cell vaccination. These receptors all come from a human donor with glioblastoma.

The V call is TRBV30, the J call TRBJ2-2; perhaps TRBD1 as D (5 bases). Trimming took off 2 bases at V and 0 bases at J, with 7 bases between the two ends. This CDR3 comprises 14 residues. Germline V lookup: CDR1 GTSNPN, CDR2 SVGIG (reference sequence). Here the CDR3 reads CAWSTGPNTGELFF. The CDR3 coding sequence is TGTGCCTGGAGTACAGGACCGAACACCGGGGAGCTGTTTTTT.

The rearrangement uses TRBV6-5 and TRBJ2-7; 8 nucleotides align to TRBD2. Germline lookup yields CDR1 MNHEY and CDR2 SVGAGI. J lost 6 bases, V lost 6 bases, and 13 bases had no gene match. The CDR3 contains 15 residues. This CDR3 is CASSPRQAGEGEQYF. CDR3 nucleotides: TGTGCCAGCAGCCCCAGACAAGCGGGAGAGGGCGAGCAGTACTTC.

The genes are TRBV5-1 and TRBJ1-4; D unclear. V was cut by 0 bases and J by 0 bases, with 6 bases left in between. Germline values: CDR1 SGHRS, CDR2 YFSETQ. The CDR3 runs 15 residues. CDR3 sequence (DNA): TGCGCCAGCAGCTTGGACAGAACAACTAATGAAAAACTGTTTTTT. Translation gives CASSLDRTTNEKLFF.

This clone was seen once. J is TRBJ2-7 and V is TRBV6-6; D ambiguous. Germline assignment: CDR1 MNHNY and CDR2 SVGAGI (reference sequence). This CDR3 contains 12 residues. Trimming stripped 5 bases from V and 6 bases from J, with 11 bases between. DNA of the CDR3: TGTGCCAGCAGTGCGATGACAAGCGAGCAGTACTTC. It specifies CASSAMTSEQYF.

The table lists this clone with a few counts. This CDR3 is CASSPALASTDYEQYF. CDR3 bases: TGTGCCAGCAGCCCCGCCCTTGCTAGCACCGACTACGAGCAGTACTTC. The gene calls are TRBV11-2 and TRBJ2-7; D may be TRBD2 (5 bases). V shed 5 bases and J shed 3 bases, with 20 bases lying between them. The germline gives CDR1 SGHAT, CDR2 FQNNGV. There are 16 residues in the CDR3.

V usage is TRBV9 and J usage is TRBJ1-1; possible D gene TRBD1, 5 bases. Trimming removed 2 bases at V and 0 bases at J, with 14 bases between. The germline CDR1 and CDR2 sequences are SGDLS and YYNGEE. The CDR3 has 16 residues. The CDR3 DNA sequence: TGTGCCAGCAGCGTTGTAAGGGGCGCTATGAACACTGAAGCTTTCTTT. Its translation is CASSVVRGAMNTEAFF. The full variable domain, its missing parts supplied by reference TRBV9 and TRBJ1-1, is DSGVTQTPKHLITATGQRVTLRCSPRSGDLSVYWYQQSLDQGLQFLIQYYNGEERAKGNILERFSAQQFPDLHSELNLSSLELGDSALYFCASSVVRGAMNTEAFFGQGTRLTVV.

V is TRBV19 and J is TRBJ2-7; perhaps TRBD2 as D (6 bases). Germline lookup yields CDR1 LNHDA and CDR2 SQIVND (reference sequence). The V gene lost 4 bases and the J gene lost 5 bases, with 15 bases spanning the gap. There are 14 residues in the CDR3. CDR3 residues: CASSKSSVSHEQYF. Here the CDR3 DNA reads TGTGCCAGTAGTAAGTCTAGCGTTTCCCACGAGCAGTACTTC.

The CDR3 loop reads CASRPRDMYYEQYF. CDR3 nucleotide sequence: TGTGCCAGCAGACCCCGGGACATGTACTACGAGCAGTACTTC. The chain recombines TRBV2 with TRBJ2-7; D is perhaps TRBD1 (6 bases). The CDR3 is 14 residues long. Trimming took off 6 bases at V and 3 bases at J, with 15 bases between the two ends. Germline V CDR1 and CDR2: SNHLY, FYNNEI.

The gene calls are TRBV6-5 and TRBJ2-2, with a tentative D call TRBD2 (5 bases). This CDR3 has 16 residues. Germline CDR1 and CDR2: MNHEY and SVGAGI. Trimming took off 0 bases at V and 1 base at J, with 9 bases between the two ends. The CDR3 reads CASSYSDRENTGELFF. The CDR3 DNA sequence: TGTGCCAGCAGTTACTCCGACCGGGAGAACACCGGGGAGCTGTTTTTT.

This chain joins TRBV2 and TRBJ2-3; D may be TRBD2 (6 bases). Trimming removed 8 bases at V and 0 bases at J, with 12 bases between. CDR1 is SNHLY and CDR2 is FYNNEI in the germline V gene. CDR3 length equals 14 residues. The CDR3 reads CASGLATSTDTQYF. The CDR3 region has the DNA TGTGCCAGCGGGCTAGCGACAAGCACAGATACGCAGTATTTT.

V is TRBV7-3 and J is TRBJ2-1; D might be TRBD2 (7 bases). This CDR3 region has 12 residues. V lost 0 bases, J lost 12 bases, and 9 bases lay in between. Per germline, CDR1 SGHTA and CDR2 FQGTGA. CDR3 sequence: CASSLTGGPQFF. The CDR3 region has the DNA TGTGCCAGCAGCTTAACCGGGGGGCCGCAGTTCTTC. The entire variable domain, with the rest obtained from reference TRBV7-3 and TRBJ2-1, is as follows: GAGVSQTPSNKVTEKGKYVELRCDPISGHTALYWYRQSLGQGPEFLIYFQGTGAADDSGLPNDRFFAVRPEGSVSTLKIQRTERGDSAVYLCASSLTGGPQFFGPGTRLTVL.

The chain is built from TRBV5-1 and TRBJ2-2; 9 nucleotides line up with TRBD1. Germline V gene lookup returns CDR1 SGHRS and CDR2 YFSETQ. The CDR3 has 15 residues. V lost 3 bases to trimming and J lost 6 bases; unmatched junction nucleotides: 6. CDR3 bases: TGCGCCAGCAGCTCACAGGGGGCAAATCCCGGGGAGCTGTTTTTT. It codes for CASSSQGANPGELFF.

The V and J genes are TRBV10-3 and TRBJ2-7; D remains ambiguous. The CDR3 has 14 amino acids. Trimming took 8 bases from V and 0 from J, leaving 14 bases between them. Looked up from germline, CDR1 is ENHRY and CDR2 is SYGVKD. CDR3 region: CAIRSPGNSYEQYF. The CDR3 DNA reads TGTGCCATCCGATCCCCAGGAAACTCCTACGAGCAGTACTTC.

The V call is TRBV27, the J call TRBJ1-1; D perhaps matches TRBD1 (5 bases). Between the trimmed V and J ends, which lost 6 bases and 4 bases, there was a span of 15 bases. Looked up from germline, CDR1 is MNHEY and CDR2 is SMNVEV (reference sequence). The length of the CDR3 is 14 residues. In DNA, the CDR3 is TGTGCCAGCAGCCCGGACATCGTTGGCACTGAAGCTTTCTTT. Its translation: CASSPDIVGTEAFF.

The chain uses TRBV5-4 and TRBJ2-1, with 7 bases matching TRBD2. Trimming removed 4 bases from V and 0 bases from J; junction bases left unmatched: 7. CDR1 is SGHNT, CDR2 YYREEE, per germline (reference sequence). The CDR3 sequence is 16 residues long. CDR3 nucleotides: TGTGCCAGCAGCACGACTAGCTTTTCCTCCTACAATGAGCAGTTCTTC. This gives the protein CASSTTSFSSYNEQFF. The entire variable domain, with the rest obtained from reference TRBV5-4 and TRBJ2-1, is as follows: ETGVTQSPTHLIKTRGQQVTLRCSSQSGHNTVSWYQQALGQGPQFIFQYYREEENGRGNFPPRFSGLQFPNYSSELNVNALELDDSALYLCASSTTSFSSYNEQFFGPGTRLTVL.

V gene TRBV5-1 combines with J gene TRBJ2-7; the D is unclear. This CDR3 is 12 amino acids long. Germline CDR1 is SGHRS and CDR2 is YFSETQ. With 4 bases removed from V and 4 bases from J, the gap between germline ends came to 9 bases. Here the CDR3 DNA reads TGCGCCAGCAGCCGCGACGGGTACGAGCAGTACTTC. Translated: CASSRDGYEQYF. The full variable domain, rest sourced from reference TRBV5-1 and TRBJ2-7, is KAGVTQTPRYLIKTRGQQVTLSCSPISGHRSVSWYQQTPGQGLQFLFEYFSETQRNKGNFPGRFSGRQFSNSRSEMNVSTLELGDSALYLCASSRDGYEQYFGPGTRLTVT.

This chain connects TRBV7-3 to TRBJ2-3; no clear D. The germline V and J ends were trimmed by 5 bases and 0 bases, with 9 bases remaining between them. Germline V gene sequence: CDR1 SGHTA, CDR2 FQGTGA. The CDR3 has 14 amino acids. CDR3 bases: TGTGCCAGCAGCCCCCAGACTAGCACAGATACGCAGTATTTT. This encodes CASSPQTSTDTQYF.

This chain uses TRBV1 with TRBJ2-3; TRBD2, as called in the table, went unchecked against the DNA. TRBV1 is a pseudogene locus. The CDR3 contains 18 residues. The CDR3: CTSSQAAEAREEGDTQYF. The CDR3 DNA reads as TGCACCAGCAGCCAAGCGGCGGAGGCGCGGGAAGAGGGGGATACGCAGTATTTT.

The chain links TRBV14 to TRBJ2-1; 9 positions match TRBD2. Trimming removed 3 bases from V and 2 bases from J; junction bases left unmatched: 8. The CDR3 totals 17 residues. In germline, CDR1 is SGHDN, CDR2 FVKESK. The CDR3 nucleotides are TGTGCCAGCAGCCAGGGGTGGAGCGGGGGGCCCTACAATGAGCAGTTCTTC. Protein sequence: CASSQGWSGGPYNEQFF. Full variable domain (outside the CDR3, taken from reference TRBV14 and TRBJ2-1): EAGVTQFPSHSVIEKGQTVTLRCDPISGHDNLYWYRRVMGKEIKFLLHFVKESKQDESGMPNNRFLAERTGGTYSTLKVQPAELEDSGVYFCASSQGWSGGPYNEQFFGPGTRLTVL.

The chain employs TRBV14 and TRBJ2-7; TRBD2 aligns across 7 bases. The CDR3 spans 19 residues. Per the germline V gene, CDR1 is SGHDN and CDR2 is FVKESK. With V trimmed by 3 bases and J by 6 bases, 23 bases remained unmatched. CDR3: CASSHDQVTWVGGVREQYF. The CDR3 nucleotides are TGTGCCAGCAGCCACGACCAAGTGACCTGGGTGGGAGGGGTCCGCGAGCAGTACTTC.